The rows below give T cell receptor beta chains drawn from one sample of a study of response to subunit inactivated influenza vaccine. TCRdb fed the RT-PCR reads into MiXCR, producing one record per CDR3 protein. The sample gives 700,000 to 800,000 distinct CDR3 sequences, about 18% of which show up once; approximately 10% is in the top ten. This material consisted of PBMCs from blood, taken roughly 5 days after vaccination. The receptors originated from a man aged 45-65 years who received an inactivated influenza vaccine. Each CDR3 is given with its conserved first and last residue. The D gene is left open where the match is weak. Some rows have no size entry. The others give once, few or many, or a class for an expanded clone.

abundance: few; v_gene: TRBV4-1; d_gene: .; j_gene: TRBJ2-1; CDR3aa: CASSQDLLGTPYNEQFF; CDR3nt: TGCGCCAGCAGCCAAGATTTACTCGGGACCCCTTACAATGAGCAGTTCTTC
abundance: .; v_gene: TRBV6-2/TRBV6-3; d_gene: TRBD2; j_gene: TRBJ2-7; CDR3aa: CASLSPGGGKSYEQYF; CDR3nt: TGTGCCAGCCTATCGCCCGGCGGGGGGAAATCCTACGAGCAGTACTTC
abundance: few; v_gene: TRBV6-1; d_gene: .; j_gene: TRBJ1-5; CDR3aa: CASSEGGVGGPSNQPQHF; CDR3nt: TGTGCCAGCAGTGAAGGAGGGGTCGGGGGGCCTAGCAATCAGCCCCAGCATTTT
abundance: few; v_gene: TRBV6-2/TRBV6-3; d_gene: TRBD1; j_gene: TRBJ2-1; CDR3aa: CASSLTGGYEQFF; CDR3nt: TGTGCCAGCAGTTTGACAGGGGGCTATGAGCAGTTCTTC
abundance: .; v_gene: TRBV5-1; d_gene: .; j_gene: TRBJ1-1; CDR3aa: CASSLAVGQKNTEAFF; CDR3nt: TGCGCCAGCAGCTTGGCGGTAGGGCAAAAGAACACTGAAGCTTTCTTT
abundance: many; v_gene: TRBV7-2; d_gene: .; j_gene: TRBJ1-2; CDR3aa: CASSLNGGAFYGYTF; CDR3nt: TGTGCCAGCAGCTTAAATGGGGGCGCGTTCTATGGCTACACCTTC
abundance: .; v_gene: TRBV3-1; d_gene: .; j_gene: TRBJ2-2; CDR3aa: CASSQEGWWTNTGELFF; CDR3nt: TGTGCCAGCAGCCAAGAGGGGTGGTGGACCAACACCGGGGAGCTGTTTTTT
abundance: few; v_gene: TRBV6-5; d_gene: .; j_gene: TRBJ2-2; CDR3aa: CASRLPEGELFF; CDR3nt: TGTGCCAGCAGACTACCCGAAGGGGAGCTGTTTTTT
abundance: .; v_gene: TRBV6-1; d_gene: .; j_gene: TRBJ1-1; CDR3aa: CASSDWDTEAFF; CDR3nt: TGTGCCAGCAGTGATTGGGACACTGAAGCTTTCTTT
abundance: few; v_gene: TRBV7-9; d_gene: TRBD1; j_gene: TRBJ2-1; CDR3aa: CASSPGTGFNSYNEQFF; CDR3nt: TGTGCCAGCAGCCCAGGGACAGGGTTCAACTCCTACAATGAGCAGTTCTTC
abundance: few; v_gene: TRBV10-2; d_gene: TRBD1; j_gene: TRBJ1-2; CDR3aa: CASGDSANYGYTF; CDR3nt: TGCGCCAGCGGGGACAGTGCGAACTATGGCTACACCTTC
abundance: .; v_gene: TRBV6-5; d_gene: .; j_gene: TRBJ2-7; CDR3aa: CASSYLSRGYEQYF; CDR3nt: TGTGCCAGCAGTTACTTAAGTCGCGGCTACGAGCAGTACTTC
abundance: few; v_gene: TRBV20-1; d_gene: TRBD1; j_gene: TRBJ2-1; CDR3aa: CSARGGQVLREQFF; CDR3nt: TGCAGTGCTAGAGGCGGACAGGTCCTACGGGAGCAGTTCTTC
abundance: .; v_gene: TRBV12-3/TRBV12-4; d_gene: .; j_gene: TRBJ1-1; CDR3aa: CASNLLGLGDGTEAFF; CDR3nt: TGTGCCAGCAATCTCTTGGGCCTGGGGGACGGCACTGAAGCTTTCTTT
abundance: .; v_gene: TRBV9; d_gene: .; j_gene: TRBJ2-1; CDR3aa: CASSVGGGGIQFF; CDR3nt: TGTGCCAGCAGCGTAGGAGGGGGGGGAATTCAGTTCTTC
abundance: few; v_gene: TRBV7-2; d_gene: TRBD2; j_gene: TRBJ2-1; CDR3aa: CASSLAQGLISGGTNNEQFF; CDR3nt: TGTGCCAGCAGCTTAGCGCAGGGACTTATTAGCGGGGGCACTAACAATGAGCAGTTCTTC
abundance: .; v_gene: TRBV28; d_gene: TRBD1; j_gene: TRBJ1-6; CDR3aa: CASSEGQGYNSPLHF; CDR3nt: TGTGCCAGCAGCGAGGGACAGGGGTATAATTCACCCCTCCACTTT
abundance: .; v_gene: TRBV20-1; d_gene: .; j_gene: TRBJ1-5; CDR3aa: CSARDAQAGSYSNQPQHF; CDR3nt: TGCAGTGCTAGAGATGCCCAGGCAGGGTCTTATAGCAATCAGCCCCAGCATTTT
abundance: few; v_gene: TRBV2; d_gene: .; j_gene: TRBJ2-5; CDR3aa: CASTRTAGTQYF; CDR3nt: TGTGCCAGCACTCGGACGGCTGGGACCCAGTACTTC
abundance: few; v_gene: TRBV12-3/TRBV12-4; d_gene: .; j_gene: TRBJ2-3; CDR3aa: CASSLRSNADTQYF; CDR3nt: TGTGCCAGCAGTTTGAGGTCGAATGCAGATACGCAGTATTTT
abundance: .; v_gene: TRBV9; d_gene: .; j_gene: TRBJ2-6; CDR3aa: CASSVEHLAWSNVLTF; CDR3nt: TGTGCCAGCAGCGTAGAACACCTCGCGTGGTCCAACGTCCTGACTTTC
abundance: .; v_gene: TRBV7-2; d_gene: .; j_gene: TRBJ2-3; CDR3aa: CASSLATGAADTQYF; CDR3nt: TGTGCCAGCAGCTTAGCTACGGGAGCGGCAGATACGCAGTATTTT
abundance: .; v_gene: TRBV15; d_gene: TRBD1; j_gene: TRBJ2-1; CDR3aa: CATSPFRDRGLNEQFF; CDR3nt: TGTGCCACCAGCCCATTCCGGGACAGGGGTCTTAATGAGCAGTTCTTC
abundance: few; v_gene: TRBV12-3/TRBV12-4; d_gene: TRBD1; j_gene: TRBJ2-2; CDR3aa: CASSLGTGTGRAGELFF; CDR3nt: TGTGCCAGCAGTTTGGGGACCGGGACAGGTCGCGCCGGGGAGCTGTTTTTT
abundance: many; v_gene: TRBV29-1; d_gene: .; j_gene: TRBJ2-2; CDR3aa: CSGKKVDTGELFF; CDR3nt: TGCAGCGGAAAAAAGGTGGACACCGGGGAGCTGTTTTTT
abundance: many; v_gene: TRBV15; d_gene: .; j_gene: TRBJ2-3; CDR3aa: CATSRVKDTQYF; CDR3nt: TGTGCCACCAGCAGAGTGAAAGATACGCAGTATTTT
abundance: few; v_gene: TRBV7-8; d_gene: .; j_gene: TRBJ2-3; CDR3aa: CASSTTKASTDTQYF; CDR3nt: TGTGCCAGCAGCACAACTAAGGCAAGCACAGATACGCAGTATTTT
abundance: few; v_gene: TRBV12-3/TRBV12-4; d_gene: .; j_gene: TRBJ2-7; CDR3aa: CASGRGGEQYF; CDR3nt: TGTGCCAGCGGGCGAGGGGGGGAGCAGTACTTC
abundance: .; v_gene: TRBV20-1; d_gene: .; j_gene: TRBJ1-1; CDR3aa: CSARRTALNTEAFF; CDR3nt: TGCAGTGCTAGAAGGACAGCACTGAACACTGAAGCTTTCTTT